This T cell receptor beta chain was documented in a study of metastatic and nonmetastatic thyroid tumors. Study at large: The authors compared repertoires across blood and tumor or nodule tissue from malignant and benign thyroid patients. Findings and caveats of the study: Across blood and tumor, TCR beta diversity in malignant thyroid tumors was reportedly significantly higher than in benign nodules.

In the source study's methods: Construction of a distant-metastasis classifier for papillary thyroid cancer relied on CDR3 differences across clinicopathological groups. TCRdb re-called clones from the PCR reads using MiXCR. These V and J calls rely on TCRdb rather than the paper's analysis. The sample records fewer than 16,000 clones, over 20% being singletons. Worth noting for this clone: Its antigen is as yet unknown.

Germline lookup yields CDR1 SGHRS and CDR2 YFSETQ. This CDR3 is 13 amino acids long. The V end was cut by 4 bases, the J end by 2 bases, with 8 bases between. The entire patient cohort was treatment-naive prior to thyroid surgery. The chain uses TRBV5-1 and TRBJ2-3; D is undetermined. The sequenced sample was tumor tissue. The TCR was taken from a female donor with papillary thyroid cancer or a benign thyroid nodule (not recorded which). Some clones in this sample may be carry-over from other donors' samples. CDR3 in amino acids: CASSPPSTDTQYF. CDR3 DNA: TGCGCCAGCAGCCCCCCCTCCACAGATACGCAGTATTTT.